These 16 T cell receptor beta chains originate from one sample sequenced in a study of blood T cell repertoires in COVID-19. Method: immunoSEQ multiplex PCR; TCRdb's copy keeps in-frame clones and lacks some. The data hold a few hundred thousand clones, with roughly 82% observed a single time. Sequenced: peripheral blood. The receptors originated from a woman between 45 and 65 years old with acute or convalescent COVID-19.

The chain links TRBV7-9 to TRBJ2-7; D is possibly TRBD1 (6 bases). The CDR3 contains 12 residues. The germline V and J ends were trimmed by 5 bases and 10 bases, with 15 bases remaining between them. The germline V gene encodes CDR1 SEHNR and CDR2 FQNEAQ (reference sequence). CDR3: CASSRLQGSQYF. CDR3 sequence (DNA): TGTGCCAGCAGCAGATTACAGGGAAGTCAGTACTTC.

This clone occurred once. The rearrangement uses TRBV6-6 and TRBJ1-1, with 7 bases that match TRBD1. J gave up 3 bases and V 2 bases, and 3 bases lay outside the gene matches. Looked up from germline, CDR1 is MNHNY and CDR2 is SVGAGI (reference sequence). This CDR3 comprises 14 residues. CDR3 loop: CASSYGRGYTEAFF. DNA for the CDR3: TGTGCCAGCAGTTACGGCAGGGGGTACACTGAAGCTTTCTTT.

CDR3 DNA sequence: TGCGCCAGCAGCAGACAAGGGGGCCGGGGCACAGATACGCAGTATTTT. Amino acid sequence: CASSRQGGRGTDTQYF. This chain uses TRBV5-1 with TRBJ2-3, with 7 bases fitting TRBD1. From germline, CDR1 is SGHRS and CDR2 YFSETQ. The V and J ends lost 4 bases and 1 base, in that order; junction bases with no gene match: 9. This CDR3 comprises 16 residues.

The CDR3 here is CASSFGTPGSLYEQYF. CDR3 nucleotides: TGCGCCAGCAGCTTTGGGACCCCCGGGAGTCTATACGAGCAGTACTTC. This chain connects TRBV5-1 to TRBJ2-7, with D possibly matching TRBD2 (6 bases). This CDR3 is 16 amino acids long. V was shortened by 2 bases and J by 4 bases, with 19 bases between the two germline ends. In germline, CDR1 is SGHRS, CDR2 YFSETQ.

This clone was picked up one time. V is TRBV6-5 and J is TRBJ2-3; 8 bases line up with TRBD2. CDR3 length equals 15 residues. Per germline, CDR1 MNHEY and CDR2 SVGAGI. V gave up 5 bases and J gave up 3 bases; unmatched junction bases: 7. CDR3 amino acids: CASSPRVAGTDTQYF. CDR3 sequence (DNA): TGTGCCAGCAGTCCTCGGGTAGCGGGGACAGATACGCAGTATTTT.

This chain joins TRBV18 and TRBJ2-3; D gene uncertain. The ends were cut back, 2 bases at V and 4 bases at J, with 4 bases in the middle. This CDR3 is 12 amino acids long. The germline gives CDR1 KGHSH, CDR2 LQKENI. CDR3 bases: TGTGCCAGCTCACCAAGCGCAGATACGCAGTATTTT. This encodes CASSPSADTQYF.

The rearrangement joins TRBV6-5 to TRBJ2-7; 9 bases are a match to TRBD1. CDR3 length: 14 amino acids. Germline V gene sequence: CDR1 MNHEY, CDR2 SVGAGI. The V gene end was trimmed by 6 bases and the J gene end by 1 base; junction bases not matched to a gene: 4. The CDR3 nucleotides are TGTGCCAGCAGCCGGGGACAGGGATCCTACGAGCAGTACTTC. Protein: CASSRGQGSYEQYF.

This chain uses TRBV5-1 with TRBJ2-7, with TRBD1 identical over 8 bases. Germline V gene sequence: CDR1 SGHRS, CDR2 YFSETQ. The CDR3 spans 16 residues. V gave up 1 base and J gave up 0 bases; unmatched junction bases: 6. The CDR3 sequence: CASSLSAGGFSYEQYF. CDR3 DNA sequence: TGCGCCAGCAGCTTGAGCGCAGGGGGCTTCTCCTACGAGCAGTACTTC.

V is TRBV4-3 and J is TRBJ1-2; a possible D gene is TRBD1 (6 bases). Trimming pared 0 bases from V and 2 bases from J, leaving 13 bases between. This CDR3 contains 16 residues. Germline assignment: CDR1 LGHNA and CDR2 YSLEER. The CDR3 sequence is CASSQDGGGINYGYTF. The CDR3 DNA reads TGCGCCAGCAGCCAAGATGGGGGCGGCATCAACTATGGCTACACCTTC.

This chain joins TRBV12-5 and TRBJ2-5; TRBD2 is a possible D gene (6 bases). Looked up from germline, CDR1 is LGHNT and CDR2 is FRNRAP. V was shortened by 1 base and J by 5 bases, with 8 bases between the two germline ends. This CDR3 is built from 13 residues. CDR3 nucleotide sequence: TGTGCTAGTGGTTTGGCGGGAGTTGAGACCCAGTACTTC. As protein: CASGLAGVETQYF.

J is TRBJ2-7 and V is TRBV6-5; 9 nucleotides match TRBD1. Germline assignment: CDR1 MNHEY and CDR2 SVGAGI. CDR3 length: 15 amino acids. Trimming took 9 bases from V and 4 from J; bases not matched to a gene: 13. CDR3 nucleotide sequence: TGTGCCAGTACAACAGGGGGACAGGGTAGGTACGAGCAGTACTTC. Amino acids: CASTTGGQGRYEQYF.

The DNA of the CDR3 is TGTGCCATCAGTGAGTCTCGGGGGTCCGGGGATTACAATGAGCAGTTCTTC. Amino acids: CAISESRGSGDYNEQFF. V gene TRBV10-3 combines with J gene TRBJ2-1, with D perhaps TRBD2 (6 bases). Trimming pared 0 bases from V and 4 bases from J, leaving 16 bases between. The CDR3 covers 17 residues. CDR1 is ENHRY and CDR2 is SYGVKD in the germline V gene.

The table lists this clone with a few counts. The chain recombines TRBV18 with TRBJ2-2; TRBD1 is a possible D gene (6 bases). Germline assignment: CDR1 KGHSH and CDR2 LQKENI. Trimming removed 2 bases from V and 5 bases from J, with 9 bases in between. CDR3 length: 14 residues. CDR3: CASSPGDITGELFF. The CDR3 DNA sequence: TGTGCCAGCTCACCAGGGGACATTACCGGGGAGCTGTTTTTT.

V is TRBV10-3 and J is TRBJ2-7; tentatively, D is TRBD2 (6 bases). The germline V and J ends were trimmed by 0 bases and 0 bases, with 15 bases remaining between them. Germline V gives CDR1 ENHRY, CDR2 SYGVKD. This CDR3 comprises 17 residues. The CDR3 here is CAISESKLGLLSYEQYF. The CDR3 DNA is TGTGCCATCAGTGAGTCGAAGCTGGGACTGCTCTCCTACGAGCAGTACTTC.

The rearrangement uses TRBV30 and TRBJ2-3; 12 bases are a match to TRBD1. Germline CDR1 is GTSNPN and CDR2 is SVGIG (reference sequence). The CDR3 runs to 16 residues. The V segment lost 4 bases and the J segment 4 bases; nucleotides outside the gene matches: 9. Written as DNA, the CDR3 is TGTGCCTGGAATGGAGTCGGGACAGGGGGCCCAGATACGCAGTATTTT. Its protein is CAWNGVGTGGPDTQYF.

This clone has just a few counts. The rearrangement uses TRBV30 and TRBJ1-5; no clear D gene. From germline, CDR1 is GTSNPN and CDR2 SVGIG (reference sequence). The CDR3 sequence is 13 residues long. Trimming removed 1 base from V and 4 bases from J, with 8 bases in between. The CDR3 nucleotides read TGTGCCTGGAGTGGGGCAGTAAATCAGCCCCAGCATTTT. This codes for CAWSGAVNQPQHF.